Below are 20 T cell receptor beta chains sequenced from a single sample in a study of STAT5B mutations in CD4+ large granular lymphocyte leukemia. Repertoires were generated with immunoSEQ multiplex PCR, while TCRdb's copy carries only in-frame clones and drops some. The sample contains roughly 6,700 clones, approximately 69% of which appear only once. Source material: PBMCs. The receptor source for this set is a woman aged 65 to 85 with CD4+ T-cell large granular lymphocyte leukemia.

This sequence joins TRBV5-4 and TRBJ1-2; D gene uncertain. V was trimmed by 3 bases and J by 3 bases, leaving 15 bases between them. The length of the CDR3 is 15 residues. CDR1 is SGHNT, CDR2 YYREEE, per germline (reference sequence). CDR3 sequence: CASSSQGRYDYGYTF. DNA for the CDR3: TGTGCCAGCAGCTCCCAAGGGAGGTATGACTATGGCTACACCTTC.

The rearrangement links TRBV6-5 to TRBJ2-1; D not certain. This CDR3 spans 16 amino acids. V was shortened by 3 bases and J by 1 base, with 13 bases between the two germline ends. The germline V gene has CDR1 MNHEY and CDR2 SVGAGI. The CDR3 bases are TGTGCCAGCAGTTATTCCCGTCCGGGTTCCTACAATGAGCAGTTCTTC. This translates into CASSYSRPGSYNEQFF.

J is TRBJ2-1 and V is TRBV5-6; unclear D gene. Germline V gives CDR1 SGHDT, CDR2 YYEEEE. CDR3 size: 15 residues. Trimming took off 5 bases at V and 2 bases at J, with 14 bases between the two ends. CDR3 residues: CASRPDQFPYNEQFF. The CDR3 bases are TGTGCCAGCAGACCGGACCAATTTCCCTACAATGAGCAGTTCTTC.

This chain uses TRBV5-1 with TRBJ1-1; 8 bases map to TRBD1. J gave up 5 bases and V 3 bases, and 6 bases lay outside the gene matches. This CDR3 comprises 14 residues. Germline V gene data show CDR1 as SGHRS and CDR2 as YFSETQ. The CDR3 is CASSYPGQATEAFF. Written as DNA, the CDR3 is TGCGCCAGCAGCTACCCGGGACAGGCAACTGAAGCTTTCTTT. Full variable domain (rest looked up from reference TRBV5-1 and TRBJ1-1): KAGVTQTPRYLIKTRGQQVTLSCSPISGHRSVSWYQQTPGQGLQFLFEYFSETQRNKGNFPGRFSGRQFSNSRSEMNVSTLELGDSALYLCASSYPGQATEAFFGQGTRLTVV.

This clone was counted a few times. This chain links TRBV10-3 with TRBJ1-5; 8 positions match TRBD1. Germline values: CDR1 ENHRY, CDR2 SYGVKD. The CDR3 is 13 amino acids. The J segment lost 4 bases and the V segment lost 7 bases, leaving 3 bases of the junction unmatched. The CDR3 loop is CAIKGQGNQPQHF. The CDR3 bases are TGTGCCATCAAAGGACAGGGTAATCAGCCCCAGCATTTT.

The sample holds a few counts of this clone. The chain has TRBV14 and TRBJ2-7; no clear D gene. Trimming took off 1 base at V and 6 bases at J, with 7 bases between the two ends. The V gene's germline CDR1 is SGHDN and CDR2 FVKESK. The CDR3 runs to 12 residues. The CDR3 DNA reads TGTGCCAGCAGCCAAGTCTTCGGCGAGCAGTACTTC. As protein: CASSQVFGEQYF. Filled out from reference TRBV14 and TRBJ2-7, the complete variable domain reads EAGVTQFPSHSVIEKGQTVTLRCDPISGHDNLYWYRRVMGKEIKFLLHFVKESKQDESGMPNNRFLAERTGGTYSTLKVQPAELEDSGVYFCASSQVFGEQYFGPGTRLTVT.

This sequence joins TRBV2 and TRBJ2-2; TRBD2 matches at 11 bases. This CDR3 comprises 17 residues. V dropped 2 bases and J dropped 2; count of bases not matched to a gene: 4. The germline V gene encodes CDR1 SNHLY and CDR2 FYNNEI. The CDR3 spells CASSETSGGYNTGELFF. CDR3 nucleotide sequence: TGTGCCAGCAGTGAAACTAGCGGGGGATATAACACCGGGGAGCTGTTTTTT.

This clone is a singleton in its sample. The rearrangement uses TRBV6-1 and TRBJ1-4, with D unclear. The CDR3 runs to 14 residues. Trimming took 7 bases from V and 3 from J, leaving 12 bases between them. Germline lookup yields CDR1 MNHNS and CDR2 SASEGT. This CDR3 reads CASTPDAANEKLFF. Here the CDR3 DNA reads TGTGCCAGCACTCCAGACGCGGCTAATGAAAAACTGTTTTTT.

This clone is classed as medium-sized (0.01 to 0.1%). This sequence joins TRBV9 and TRBJ2-3, with 8 bases identical to TRBD2. The CDR3 runs to 16 residues. V was clipped by 0 bases and J by 2 bases; unmatched bases: 5. Germline values: CDR1 SGDLS, CDR2 YYNGEE. The CDR3 region has the DNA TGTGCCAGCAGCGTAGTCGCACTAGCGGCCACAGATACGCAGTATTTT. As protein: CASSVVALAATDTQYF.

In its sample, this clone was seen once. The V call is TRBV6-1, the J call TRBJ2-7; D possibly corresponds to TRBD2 (6 bases). Germline CDR1 and CDR2: MNHNS and SASEGT. There are 10 residues in the CDR3. Trimming took 6 bases from V and 7 from J, leaving 7 bases between them. The CDR3 sequence: CASSREEQYF. DNA for the CDR3: TGTGCCAGCAGCCGGGAGGAGCAGTACTTC.

The chain links TRBV2 to TRBJ2-2; 8 positions match TRBD1. The CDR3 extends over 14 amino acids. From germline, CDR1 is SNHLY and CDR2 FYNNEI. Trimming cost V 7 bases and J 1 base; bases outside gene matches: 2. The CDR3 region is CASKGTGNTGELFF. The CDR3 DNA sequence: TGTGCCAGCAAAGGGACAGGGAACACCGGGGAGCTGTTTTTT.

The chain couples TRBV2 to TRBJ2-3, with TRBD2 identical over 8 bases. The CDR3 is 13 amino acids. The germline CDR1 and CDR2 sequences are SNHLY and FYNNEI. V shed 6 bases, J shed 1 base, and the junction held 0 bases outside the gene matches. Here the CDR3 reads CASRAGGTDTQYF. The CDR3 coding sequence is TGTGCCAGCAGAGCGGGGGGCACAGATACGCAGTATTTT.

This sequence joins TRBV2 and TRBJ1-2; D is possibly TRBD1 (5 bases). The CDR3 has 14 residues. From germline, CDR1 is SNHLY and CDR2 FYNNEI. Trimming stripped 2 bases from V and 2 bases from J, with 9 bases between. The CDR3 DNA is TGTGCCAGCAGTGAATTACCAGGGAACTATGGCTACACCTTC. Translated: CASSELPGNYGYTF.

This sequence joins TRBV2 and TRBJ1-2, with D hard to call. The V gene's germline CDR1 is SNHLY and CDR2 FYNNEI. This CDR3 has 13 residues. V lost 6 bases and J lost 3, with 11 bases in between. CDR3 nucleotide sequence: TGTGCCAGCAGGGCAGTCCTGGACTATGGCTACACCTTC. This translates into CASRAVLDYGYTF.

The gene calls are TRBV27 and TRBJ1-5; TRBD1 matches 11 bases. In germline, CDR1 is MNHEY, CDR2 SMNVEV (reference sequence). The CDR3 covers 15 residues. V dropped 5 bases and J dropped 5; count of bases not matched to a gene: 5. CDR3 DNA sequence: TGTGCCAGCAGTCCGGGGACAGGGGGGGATCAGCCCCAGCATTTT. Translating it yields CASSPGTGGDQPQHF.

The CDR3 loop is CASRGTGGFGGYTF. The CDR3 DNA sequence: TGTGCCAGCAGAGGGACAGGGGGCTTCGGTGGCTACACCTTC. The V gene is TRBV25-1, the J gene TRBJ1-2; 12 bases match TRBD1. The CDR3 length is 14 residues. Germline values: CDR1 MGHDK, CDR2 SYGVNS. V trimming: 6 bases; J trimming: 7 bases; junction bases outside the gene matches: 6.

V and J are TRBV2 and TRBJ2-7; 16 bases are a match to TRBD2. Germline lookup yields CDR1 SNHLY and CDR2 FYNNEI. V shed 3 bases, J shed 7 bases, and the junction held 0 bases outside the gene matches. CDR3 length equals 14 residues. The CDR3 DNA is TGTGCCAGCAGTGAGGGACTAGCGGGAGGGGAGCAGTACTTC. Translation: CASSEGLAGGEQYF.

The chain has TRBV30 and TRBJ1-4, with a weak D call TRBD1 (5 bases). Trimming shortened V by 5 bases and J by 3 bases, and 10 bases separated the two germline ends. The germline CDR1 and CDR2 sequences are GTSNPN and SVGIG (reference sequence). This CDR3 has 13 residues. CDR3 protein: CAWGEGSNEKLFF. As DNA, the CDR3 is TGTGCCTGGGGAGAGGGGTCTAATGAAAAACTGTTTTTT.

This clone was counted a single time. This chain connects TRBV5-1 to TRBJ1-2, with TRBD1 matching over 9 bases. With V trimmed by 4 bases and J by 3 bases, 7 bases remained unmatched. This CDR3 has 15 residues. CDR1 is SGHRS, CDR2 YFSETQ, per germline. The CDR3 sequence is CASSAGTGRDYGYTF. Here the CDR3 DNA reads TGCGCCAGCAGCGCCGGGACAGGGAGAGACTATGGCTACACCTTC.

V is TRBV5-1 and J is TRBJ2-2, with 7 nucleotides matching TRBD1. CDR1 is SGHRS and CDR2 is YFSETQ in the germline V gene. The V segment lost 4 bases and the J segment 1 base; nucleotides outside the gene matches: 1. The CDR3 has 14 residues. The chain's CDR3 is CASSRTGNTGELFF. DNA for the CDR3: TGCGCCAGCAGCCGGACAGGGAACACCGGGGAGCTGTTTTTT.